This TCR beta chain came from a study of cytomegalovirus exposure and HLA in healthy donors. The germline CDR1 and CDR2 sequences are MNHEY and SVGAGI. This CDR3 is 12 amino acids long. V shed 6 bases and J shed 8 bases, with 10 bases lying between them. PCR was performed using 60 Vbeta and 13 Jbeta primers. Generated by immunoSEQ multiplex PCR, the TCRdb table keeps only in-frame clones and is missing some. The ten most abundant clones cover about 0.74% of a sample with about 200,000 clones. The chain employs TRBV6-5 and TRBJ1-4; TRBD1 might be the D (5 bases). The sequencing input was PBMCs. The TCR originated in a boy between 5 and 17 years old in good health and CMV-seronegative. This chain's CDR3 is CASSRQNEKLFF. DNA for the CDR3: TGTGCCAGCAGCCGACAGAACGAAAAACTGTTTTTT.